This T cell receptor (beta chain) was identified during a study of chemoradiotherapy in HPV16-positive cancers (dated by TCRdb to about 2022). In terms of the full investigation: Candidate HPV-specific T-cell clones and common TCR motifs were defined through functional T-cell assays on cells from a couple of HPV16-positive patients. Next, the candidate HPV-specific TCRs and motifs were followed in TCR repertoires from over 85 patients with HPV-related cancers. The study asked whether T-cell immunity to the HPV oncoproteins E6 and E7 changes during chemoradiotherapy and whether this immunity affects survival.

Repertoires were sampled repeatedly over the course of chemoradiotherapy so that clonal expansion in the tumor microenvironment could be followed. General findings and caveats noted by the study authors: In HPV16-positive patients, expansion of HPV-responsive T cells during chemoradiotherapy was found to be associated with improved recurrence-free survival. The functional definition of HPV-specific T cells came from only a couple of HPV16-positive patients, and the survival association was reported for HPV16-positive patients. Expansion of candidate HPV-specific clones and E7-related TCR motifs was observed in the tumor microenvironment during treatment, whereas no such expansion was observed for non-HPV-specific T cells.

This clone was recorded only once. This clone's antigen is unknown. The input lacks base qualities; no much larger clone sits a single base away. From the cysteine up to the phenylalanine, the CDR3 has a length of 17 residues. The entry retains the CDR3 DNA only, 51 bases that are in frame from base 1. The germline V and J ends show losses of 5 bases and 0 bases respectively, and no gene match explains 10 bases of the junction. Via the germline V gene, CDR1 is MDHEN and CDR2 SYDVKM. Preparation of the library involved the immunoSEQ multiplex PCR assay. TCRdb carries this immuneACCESS record with in-frame sequences only. Its versions omit some clonotypes, under half of them owing to an unresolved V gene in the studies checked, with the rest unexplained. The sample table lists some 8,300 clones, approximately 79% of them with a count of one. Jointly, the top ten make up under 9.5% of the sample.

Recombination linked TRBV28 to TRBJ2-1, with TRBD2 matching 7 junction bases. This sequence originates from a human donor with HPV-associated anogenital cancer. This material was obtained from a patient who underwent chemoradiotherapy. The CDR3 reads as follows: CASSIWTKRDSYNEQFF. The DNA reads as follows: TGTGCCAGCAGTATCTGGACTAAGCGGGACTCCTACAATGAGCAGTTCTTC.